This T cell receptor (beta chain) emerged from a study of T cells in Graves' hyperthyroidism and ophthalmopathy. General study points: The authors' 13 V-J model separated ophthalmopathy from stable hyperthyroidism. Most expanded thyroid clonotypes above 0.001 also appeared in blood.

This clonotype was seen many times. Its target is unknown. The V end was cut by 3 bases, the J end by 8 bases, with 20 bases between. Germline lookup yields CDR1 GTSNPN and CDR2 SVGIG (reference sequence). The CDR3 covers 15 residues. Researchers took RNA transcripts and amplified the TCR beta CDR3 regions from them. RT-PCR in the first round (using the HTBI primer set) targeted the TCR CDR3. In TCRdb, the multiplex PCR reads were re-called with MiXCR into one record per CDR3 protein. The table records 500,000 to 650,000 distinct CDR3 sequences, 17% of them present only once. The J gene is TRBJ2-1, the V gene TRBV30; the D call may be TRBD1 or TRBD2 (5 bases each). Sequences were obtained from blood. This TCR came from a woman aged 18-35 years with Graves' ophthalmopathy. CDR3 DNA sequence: TGTGCCTGGAGCCCAGGCTTGGGAGAAGGGGATGAGCAGTTCTTC. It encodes CAWSPGLGEGDEQFF.